This TCR beta chain was recovered during a study of OX40 agonist ivuxolimab in advanced cancers. CDR1 SGHRS and CDR2 YFSETQ come from the germline V gene. Trimming cost V 4 bases and J 5 bases; bases outside gene matches: 7. This CDR3 has 15 residues. The protocol was immunoSEQ multiplex PCR, while the TCRdb copy is restricted to in-frame clones and leaves out a portion. The repertoire consists of 40,000 or so clones, with around four fifths occurring once and the leading ten covering roughly 2.2%. The origin of this receptor is an adult with an advanced solid tumor such as melanoma, head and neck, liver or kidney cancer. The sample here was CD4+ or CD8+ T cells sorted from blood, taken in a trial of the OX40 agonist ivuxolimab. This sequence joins TRBV5-1 and TRBJ1-3, with TRBD1 matching over 9 bases. In DNA form, the CDR3 reads TGCGCCAGCAGCCCGACAGGGGGTTTCCGAAACACCATATATTTT. As protein: CASSPTGGFRNTIYF. Based on the CDR3 plus reference TRBV5-1 and TRBJ1-3, the full variable domain is KAGVTQTPRYLIKTRGQQVTLSCSPISGHRSVSWYQQTPGQGLQFLFEYFSETQRNKGNFPGRFSGRQFSNSRSEMNVSTLELGDSALYLCASSPTGGFRNTIYFGEGSWLTVV.